The 17 T cell receptor beta chains presented below share a single source sample, sequenced in a study of technical replicates of blood from several donors. Some clones are missing from TCRdb's copy, which holds only in-frame ones; the method was immunoSEQ multiplex PCR. Of approximately 79,000 clones listed, 96% are singletons. The specimen sequenced was T cells isolated from PBMCs. The source is a human donor in good health.

The chain has TRBV16 and TRBJ2-1; D remains ambiguous. Looked up from germline, CDR1 is KGHSY and CDR2 is FQNENV. The length of the CDR3 is 14 residues. V shed 3 bases and J shed 5 bases, with 11 bases lying between them. The CDR3 DNA sequence: TGTGCCAGCAGCCATACAGACGGTAACAATGAGCAGTTCTTC. Translating gives CASSHTDGNNEQFF.

The chain couples TRBV19 to TRBJ2-7, with TRBD1 matching 8 bases. The germline CDR1 and CDR2 sequences are LNHDA and SQIVND (reference sequence). This CDR3 has 15 amino acids. Trimming removed 1 base from V and 5 bases from J; junction bases left unmatched: 7. The CDR3 bases are TGTGCCAGTAGTATAGCTGCTGACAGGGGCCACGAGCAGTACTTC. Translation gives CASSIAADRGHEQYF.

The chain couples TRBV5-6 to TRBJ2-7, with D perhaps matching TRBD2 (5 bases). Looked up from germline, CDR1 is SGHDT and CDR2 is YYEEEE. CDR3 length equals 12 residues. Trimming left V 6 bases short and J 4 bases short, with 11 bases between. The CDR3 nucleotides read TGTGCCAGCACTAGGCCGGGATACGAGCAGTACTTC. This sequence encodes CASTRPGYEQYF.

Only one count was recorded for this clone. The V gene is TRBV10-1, the J gene TRBJ1-1, with a weak D call TRBD1 (5 bases). This CDR3 region has 15 residues. Trimming removed 5 bases from V and 2 bases from J, with 15 bases in between. Per the germline V gene, CDR1 is WNHNN and CDR2 is SYGVQD (reference sequence). The CDR3 sequence: CASSPSVQGNTEAFF. Written as DNA, the CDR3 is TGCGCCAGCAGTCCGAGCGTTCAGGGTAACACTGAAGCTTTCTTT.

About this clone itself: A junction end diverges from the germline sequence, so it may reflect a read error. The chain recombines TRBV13 with TRBJ2-5; tentatively, D is TRBD1 (5 bases). The CDR3 totals 13 residues. Germline lookup yields CDR1 PRHDT and CDR2 FYEKMQ (reference sequence). The CDR3 sequence is CASSVGAQETQYF. The CDR3 DNA is TGTGCCAGCAGCGTAGGGGCCCAAGAGACCCAGTACTTC.

The J gene is TRBJ2-7, the V gene TRBV6-1; TRBD1 aligns across 10 bases. The CDR3 consists of 14 residues. Germline CDR1 reads MNHNS; CDR2 reads SASEGT. V shed 3 bases, J shed 4 bases, and the junction held 3 bases outside the gene matches. The CDR3 spells CASSEWTGGYEQYF. Here the CDR3 DNA reads TGTGCCAGCAGTGAGTGGACAGGGGGTTACGAGCAGTACTTC.

The rearrangement joins TRBV6-5 to TRBJ1-2; 8 nucleotides line up with TRBD1. Germline CDR1 MNHEY, CDR2 SVGAGI. The junction had 7 bases not matched to a gene; V was cut back by 4 bases and J by 3 bases. The CDR3 length is 15 residues. For the CDR3, the DNA is TGTGCCAGCAGTTCCACCGTGACAGGGGACTATGGCTACACCTTC. As protein: CASSSTVTGDYGYTF.

The sample holds one count of this clone. The chain couples TRBV29-1 to TRBJ2-7; D uncertain. Germline assignment: CDR1 SQVTM and CDR2 ANQGSEA. The CDR3 runs 12 residues. Between the trimmed V and J ends, which lost 1 base and 0 bases, there was a span of 4 bases. The DNA for the CDR3 is TGCAGCGTTGAAGGGAGCTCCTACGAGCAGTACTTC. This sequence encodes CSVEGSSYEQYF.

The genes are TRBV6-4 and TRBJ1-1; 8 nucleotides match TRBD1. Trimming took 2 bases from V and 11 from J; bases not matched to a gene: 4. The CDR3 runs to 12 residues. Germline V gene lookup returns CDR1 MRHNA and CDR2 SNTAGT. This chain's CDR3 is CASSDGTGGAFF. The CDR3, as DNA: TGTGCCAGCAGTGACGGTACAGGGGGTGCTTTCTTT.

V and J are TRBV7-6 and TRBJ1-1, with 7 bases that match TRBD1. The V and J ends lost 3 bases and 1 base, in that order; junction bases with no gene match: 5. The CDR3 is 15 amino acids. The germline CDR1 and CDR2 sequences are SGHVS and FNYEAQ. In DNA form, the CDR3 reads TGTGCCAGCAGCTTTTACAGGGGCGAGAACACTGAAGCTTTCTTT. Protein sequence: CASSFYRGENTEAFF.

The genes are TRBV4-3 and TRBJ1-1; D remains ambiguous. This CDR3 is built from 14 residues. Germline CDR1 and CDR2: LGHNA and YSLEER. Trimming pared 0 bases from V and 11 bases from J, leaving 16 bases between. CDR3 sequence reads: CASSQDLETKRAFF. CDR3 coding DNA: TGCGCCAGCAGCCAAGATTTAGAGACAAAAAGGGCTTTCTTT.

The V call is TRBV7-3, the J call TRBJ2-5, with a possible D match to TRBD1 (5 bases). Germline CDR1 reads SGHTA; CDR2 reads FQGTGA. V lost 2 bases and J 5 bases, leaving 15 bases between the germline ends. This CDR3 has 15 amino acids. CDR3 protein: CASSLSPQGRETQYF. CDR3 DNA sequence: TGTGCCAGCAGCTTATCCCCCCAGGGAAGGGAGACCCAGTACTTC.

The gene calls are TRBV27 and TRBJ1-5; tentatively, D is TRBD1 (5 bases). There are 14 residues in the CDR3. The V gene lost 2 bases and the J gene lost 3 bases, with 8 bases spanning the gap. In germline, CDR1 is MNHEY, CDR2 SMNVEV (reference sequence). CDR3 protein: CASSLQGLNQPQHF. In nucleotides, the CDR3 is TGTGCCAGCAGTTTACAGGGTCTCAATCAGCCCCAGCATTTT.

The chain is built from TRBV4-2 and TRBJ2-2, with 8 bases matching TRBD2. The V and J ends lost 3 bases and 4 bases, in that order; junction bases with no gene match: 13. This CDR3 has 18 residues. From germline, CDR1 is LGHNA and CDR2 YNFKEQ. The CDR3 DNA sequence: TGTGCCAGCAGCCAGCCGGGCTGGCGGGAGGCGGGCACCGGGGAGCTGTTTTTT. This sequence encodes CASSQPGWREAGTGELFF.

The rearrangement joins TRBV9 to TRBJ1-2; D not certain. Trimming took 6 bases from V and 0 from J, leaving 9 bases between them. Germline V CDR1 and CDR2: SGDLS, YYNGEE. CDR3 length equals 13 residues. The CDR3 region has the DNA TGTGCCAGCACAAAACAAGCTAACTATGGCTACACCTTC. Translation: CASTKQANYGYTF.

The chain employs TRBV11-1 and TRBJ1-1; D uncertain. This CDR3 has 14 amino acids. The germline gives CDR1 SGHAT, CDR2 FQDESV (reference sequence). The V end was cut by 2 bases, the J end by 2 bases, with 9 bases between. CDR3 DNA sequence: TGTGCCAGCAGCTTATTACACGAAAACACTGAAGCTTTCTTT. Protein: CASSLLHENTEAFF. Full variable domain (remainder filled in from reference TRBV11-1 and TRBJ1-1): EAEVAQSPRYKITEKSQAVAFWCDPISGHATLYWYRQILGQGPELLVQFQDESVVDDSQLPKDRFSAERLKGVDSTLKIQPAELGDSAMYLCASSLLHENTEAFFGQGTRLTVV.

The chain couples TRBV6-1 to TRBJ2-1; maybe TRBD2 (6 bases). Per the germline V gene, CDR1 is MNHNS and CDR2 is SASEGT. V lost 7 bases and J 0 bases, leaving 13 bases between the germline ends. The CDR3 is 15 residues long. As DNA, the CDR3 is TGTGCCAGCACCATAGAACTAGCCTCCTACAATGAGCAGTTCTTC. Protein: CASTIELASYNEQFF.